The 20 T cell receptor beta chains below all came from one sample that was sequenced in a study of T cell repertoires in cytomegalovirus infection. These receptors' targets are unknown. TCRdb passed the reads through MiXCR, listing each CDR3 protein once. The sample lists 110,000 or so distinct CDR3 sequences, around 30% occurring once. The sample in question was CD8+ T cells from cultured PBMCs, obtained from culture after CMV antigen stimulation. The receptors were sampled from a human donor in good health (CMV status not recorded). Some clones in this sample may be carry-over from other donors' samples.

The chain joins TRBV7-1 to TRBJ2-1; D perhaps matches TRBD1 (6 bases). TRBV7-1 belongs to the ORF category, with a function that is uncertain. Trimming took 5 bases from V and 9 from J, leaving 14 bases between them. The CDR3 is 13 residues long. Here the CDR3 DNA reads TGTGCCAGCAGCCAGGCAGGGGTCGTTGAGCAGTTCTTC. Its protein product is CASSQAGVVEQFF.

V is TRBV14 and J is TRBJ1-1; D gene unclear. Germline CDR1 and CDR2: SGHDN and FVKESK. Trimming cost V 0 bases and J 1 base, with 9 bases left between them. The CDR3 is made up of 15 amino acids. The CDR3 region has the DNA TGTGCCAGCAGCCAAGAGGGCAGTGGGAACACTGAAGCTTTCTTT. Amino acid sequence: CASSQEGSGNTEAFF.

CDR3 sequence (DNA): TGTGCCAGCAGTCCCGTCGGGGGTTCAGATACGCAGTATTTT. As protein: CASSPVGGSDTQYF. The rearrangement joins TRBV28 to TRBJ2-3, with D perhaps matching TRBD2 (6 bases). The V gene lost 5 bases and the J gene lost 4 bases, with 13 bases spanning the gap. This CDR3 region has 14 residues. The germline gives CDR1 MDHEN, CDR2 SYDVKM.

This clonotype was seen only a few times. The chain joins TRBV6-6 to TRBJ2-2, with D unresolved. From germline, CDR1 is MNHNY and CDR2 SVGAGI (reference sequence). The CDR3 runs 11 residues. The V end lost 11 bases, the J end lost 6 bases, and 10 bases lay between the germline ends. The CDR3 DNA follows: TGTGCCTGTATGGGGTCCGGGGAGCTGTTTTTT. Its translation is CACMGSGELFF.

The chain recombines TRBV19 with TRBJ2-3, with a tentative D call TRBD2 (5 bases). The length of the CDR3 is 16 residues. CDR1 LNHDA and CDR2 SQIVND come from the germline V gene (reference sequence). Trimming took off 5 bases at V and 0 bases at J, with 15 bases between the two ends. CDR3 DNA sequence: TGTGCCAGTAGTTCCCTGGGCGGGTACAGCACAGATACGCAGTATTTT. Translated: CASSSLGGYSTDTQYF.

The chain combines TRBV6-6 with TRBJ2-2, with D perhaps matching TRBD1 or TRBD2 (5 bases each). Germline V gene lookup returns CDR1 MNHNY and CDR2 SVGAGI (reference sequence). The length of the CDR3 is 13 residues. V lost 8 bases and J lost 5, with 12 bases in between. The CDR3: CASPGPGTGELFF. The CDR3 DNA reads as TGTGCCAGCCCGGGACCCGGGACCGGGGAGCTGTTTTTT.

This clonotype showed up just a few times. The rearrangement links TRBV7-9 to TRBJ1-1; 7 bases are shared with TRBD1. V trimming: 3 bases; J trimming: 7 bases; junction bases outside the gene matches: 5. The CDR3 has 13 amino acids. Germline loops: CDR1 SEHNR, CDR2 FQNEAQ (reference sequence). The CDR3 DNA reads as TGTGCCAGCAGCTTCGACAGGGCTAGTGAAGCTTTCTTT. Amino acids: CASSFDRASEAFF.

This clonotype was seen more than once but under ten times. The V call is TRBV6-6, the J call TRBJ2-5, with D perhaps being TRBD1 or TRBD2 (5 bases each). The CDR3 length is 14 residues. V shed 7 bases and J shed 4 bases, with 16 bases lying between them. The V gene's germline CDR1 is MNHNY and CDR2 SVGAGI (reference sequence). The CDR3 nucleotides read TGTGCCAGCACCGCCTGGGACGAAGGAGAGACCCAGTACTTC. The encoded protein is CASTAWDEGETQYF.

The table lists this clonotype with a few counts. V is TRBV11-2 and J is TRBJ1-1, with D maybe TRBD1 (6 bases). CDR1 and CDR2 from the germline V gene are SGHAT and FQNNGV. This CDR3 has 14 residues. The V end lost 2 bases, the J end lost 3 bases, and 10 bases lay between the germline ends. The CDR3 protein is CASSLSPGDTEAFF. DNA for the CDR3: TGTGCCAGCAGCTTATCCCCAGGGGACACTGAAGCTTTCTTT.

V gene TRBV12-3 or TRBV12-4 combines with J gene TRBJ1-1; D is unclear. The CDR3 is made up of 14 amino acids. V shed 3 bases and J shed 4 bases, with 12 bases lying between them. The chain's CDR3 is CASSFETLGTEAFF. The CDR3 DNA reads TGTGCCAGCAGTTTCGAGACTCTGGGCACTGAAGCTTTCTTT.

The rearrangement links TRBV11-2 to TRBJ1-2, with unresolved D. Trimming removed 3 bases from V and 3 bases from J, with 8 bases in between. The V gene's germline CDR1 is SGHAT and CDR2 FQNNGV. This CDR3 contains 13 residues. CDR3 bases: TGTGCCAGCAGCTTGAGTCAGCACTATGGCTACACCTTC. The encoded protein is CASSLSQHYGYTF.

V is TRBV6-6 and J is TRBJ1-5; D is unclear. The ends were cut back, 5 bases at V and 4 bases at J, with 15 bases in the middle. Looked up from germline, CDR1 is MNHNY and CDR2 is SVGAGI (reference sequence). The CDR3 is made up of 15 amino acids. In nucleotides, the CDR3 is TGTGCCAGCAGTGGTTTAGTGCTGGAAAATCAGCCCCAGCATTTT. Translating gives CASSGLVLENQPQHF.

The rearrangement links TRBV7-9 to TRBJ1-2; the match to TRBD1 covers 8 bases. The CDR3 loop spans 18 amino acids. From germline, CDR1 is SEHNR and CDR2 FQNEAQ (reference sequence). The V gene end was trimmed by 2 bases and the J gene end by 0 bases; junction bases not matched to a gene: 11. Here the CDR3 reads CASSLYQMTGDANYGYTF. The CDR3 nucleotides read TGTGCCAGCAGCTTATACCAGATGACAGGGGACGCTAACTATGGCTACACCTTC.

As regards this clonotype: Since a much larger clone is just one base distant, this may be a read error. The chain links TRBV6-5 to TRBJ1-1, with unresolved D. Germline CDR1 is MNHEY and CDR2 is SVGAGI. CDR3 length: 13 amino acids. CDR3 sequence reads: CVSTTLGSTEAFF. Written as DNA, the CDR3 is TGTGTCAGCACCACCCTAGGGAGCACTGAAGCTTTCTTT.

CDR3 protein: CASSFLMGSYEQYF. The CDR3 bases are TGTGCCAGCAGCTTCCTAATGGGATCCTACGAGCAGTACTTC. This sequence joins TRBV5-8 and TRBJ2-7, with unresolved D. Deletions cut 2 bases from V and 1 base from J, with 10 bases between. This CDR3 has 14 amino acids. Germline CDR1 SGHTS, CDR2 YDEGEE.

This clonotype appeared many times. The chain is built from TRBV12-3 or TRBV12-4 and TRBJ2-2; a possible D gene is TRBD2 (5 bases). The CDR3 consists of 14 residues. Trimming took off 4 bases at V and 3 bases at J, with 9 bases between the two ends. CDR3 nucleotides: TGTGCCAGCAGTTCCACTAGTTACACCGGGGAGCTGTTTTTT. This codes for CASSSTSYTGELFF.

With respect to this clonotype: As the CDR3 is not closed by the conserved phenylalanine or tryptophan, this likely results from a read error. The DNA of the CDR3 is TGTGCCAGCAGCCCGTACTCGGGGGCCCGATTTGGGGGCTACACCTCC. Its translation is CASSPYSGARFGGYTS. The rearrangement joins TRBV7-9 to TRBJ1-2, with D tentatively TRBD1 (6 bases). The CDR3 runs 16 residues. V lost 5 bases, J lost 8 bases, and 24 bases lay in between. Germline CDR1 SEHNR, CDR2 FQNEAQ (reference sequence).

The sample holds many counts of this clonotype. The rearrangement links TRBV7-2 to TRBJ2-1; D not certain. Germline V lookup: CDR1 SGHTA, CDR2 FQGNSA. V dropped 0 bases and J dropped 0 bases, with 6 bases sitting between them. The CDR3 has 15 amino acids. CDR3 sequence: CASSLAVSSYNEQFF. The CDR3 region has the DNA TGTGCCAGCAGCTTAGCCGTAAGCTCCTACAATGAGCAGTTCTTC. Full variable domain (remainder filled in from reference TRBV7-2 and TRBJ2-1): GAGVSQSPSNKVTEKGKDVELRCDPISGHTALYWYRQSLGQGLEFLIYFQGNSAPDKSGLPSDRFSAERTGGSVSTLTIQRTQQEDSAVYLCASSLAVSSYNEQFFGPGTRLTVL.

Many counts were recorded for this clonotype. The chain recombines TRBV4-1 with TRBJ2-7; tentative D call: TRBD2 (5 bases). Germline V lookup: CDR1 MGHRA, CDR2 YSYEKL. The V gene lost 4 bases and the J gene lost 4 bases, with 11 bases spanning the gap. The CDR3 has 13 residues. CDR3 protein: CASSPPGKYEQYF. CDR3 coding DNA: TGCGCCAGCAGCCCGCCGGGAAAGTACGAGCAGTACTTC.

The CDR3 nucleotides read TGTGCCAGCAGTGAAGCTCGGGGGTCAGGGGGGAATGAGCAGTTCTTC. It specifies CASSEARGSGGNEQFF. The gene calls are TRBV2 and TRBJ2-1, with a possible D match to TRBD1 (7 bases). CDR1 is SNHLY, CDR2 FYNNEI, per germline. The CDR3 totals 16 residues. V was pared by 0 bases and J by 7 bases, with 16 bases between.